Following are 6 T cell receptor beta chains from one sample sequenced in a study of vaccination effects on CD4 cells after COVID-19. Antigen-specific CD4+ T cells were expanded with viral peptide pools in the ViraFEST assay before sequencing. Investigators separated out CD4+ T cells once less than 11 days of culture had passed. PCR showed that the person got SARS-CoV-2 infection at some point between March and December 2020. These receptors have no identified antigens. Only in-frame clones appear in the TCRdb table, and some are missing; sequencing was by immunoSEQ multiplex PCR. The sample includes fewer than 25,000 clones, 65% to 85% of them seen just once. Sample: CD4+ T cells from PBMCs cultured with SARS-CoV-2 spike peptides, taken before COVID-19 vaccination. These receptor sequences come from a human donor who had a prior SARS-CoV-2 infection.

The J gene is TRBJ2-1, the V gene TRBV5-4; D is unclear. The CDR3 length is 16 residues. CDR1 is SGHNT, CDR2 YYREEE, per germline (reference sequence). Trimming left V 4 bases short and J 0 bases short, with 14 bases between. The CDR3 nucleotides are TGTGCCAGCAGCCGAGGCGGTCCGAGCTCCTACAATGAGCAGTTCTTC. Amino acid sequence: CASSRGGPSSYNEQFF. Full variable domain (missing parts from reference TRBV5-4 and TRBJ2-1): ETGVTQSPTHLIKTRGQQVTLRCSSQSGHNTVSWYQQALGQGPQFIFQYYREEENGRGNFPPRFSGLQFPNYSSELNVNALELDDSALYLCASSRGGPSSYNEQFFGPGTRLTVL.

The chain couples TRBV19 to TRBJ2-1, with 11 bases matching TRBD2. In germline, CDR1 is LNHDA, CDR2 SQIVND (reference sequence). The CDR3 is 15 amino acids. With V trimmed by 2 bases and J by 9 bases, 6 bases remained unmatched. The CDR3 here is CASSILAGGFGEQFF. For the CDR3, the DNA is TGTGCCAGTAGTATACTAGCGGGAGGTTTTGGTGAGCAGTTCTTC.

This chain uses TRBV9 with TRBJ2-7, with TRBD1 identical over 7 bases. Germline trimming cut 4 bases from V and 2 bases from J; bases unmatched to any gene: 15. Germline lookup yields CDR1 SGDLS and CDR2 YYNGEE. The CDR3 extends over 17 amino acids. Here the CDR3 reads CASSPKTGTVETYEQYF. DNA for the CDR3: TGTGCCAGCAGCCCTAAGACCGGGACAGTTGAAACCTACGAGCAGTACTTC.

This clone was seen a handful of times. The rearrangement joins TRBV7-9 to TRBJ1-1; D not certain. Germline V gene lookup returns CDR1 SEHNR and CDR2 FQNEAQ (reference sequence). This CDR3 is built from 13 residues. V shed 3 bases and J shed 1 base, with 6 bases lying between them. The CDR3 region is CASSFVENTEAFF. CDR3 in DNA: TGTGCCAGCAGCTTTGTTGAGAACACTGAAGCTTTCTTT.

The V call is TRBV7-9, the J call TRBJ2-1; a weak D match, TRBD2 (6 bases). Germline V gives CDR1 SEHNR, CDR2 FQNEAQ (reference sequence). V was cut by 1 base and J by 8 bases, with 9 bases left in between. This CDR3 comprises 13 residues. The CDR3 DNA reads as TGTGCCAGCAGCTTAGGAGGCGGGGATGAGCAGTTCTTC. Translation gives CASSLGGGDEQFF.

The chain carries TRBV18 and TRBJ2-7; D is possibly TRBD2 (7 bases). The V and J ends lost 0 bases and 6 bases respectively, with 15 bases between them. This CDR3 comprises 15 residues. Germline assignment: CDR1 KGHSH and CDR2 LQKENI. CDR3 coding DNA: TGTGCCAGCTCACCACCGTGGGGGGGCGATTCCGAGCAGTACTTC. It is translated as CASSPPWGGDSEQYF. Looking up the rest from reference TRBV18 and TRBJ2-7 gives the full variable domain: NAGVMQNPRHLVRRRGQEARLRCSPMKGHSHVYWYRQLPEEGLKFMVYLQKENIIDESGMPKERFSAEFPKEGPSILRIQQVVRGDSAAYFCASSPPWGGDSEQYFGPGTRLTVT.